This section outlines one T cell receptor (beta chain) sequence together with its context. Nominally healthy donors were sampled, though unrecorded immune exposures were likely. This record belongs to a study of cytomegalovirus exposure and HLA in healthy donors. The CDR3 has 18 residues. Trimming took 1 base from V and 0 from J; bases not matched to a gene: 9. The germline V gene encodes CDR1 LNHNV and CDR2 YYDKDF (reference sequence). The PCR employed 60 Vbeta primers together with 13 Jbeta primers. The repertoire was sequenced with immunoSEQ multiplex PCR; TCRdb's copy has only in-frame clones and lacks some. Of about 280,000 clones in the sample, roughly 90% were seen once.

The sequence came from a woman between 18 and 29 years old in good health and CMV-seronegative. What was sequenced was PBMCs. V and J are TRBV15 and TRBJ1-5; 7 positions match TRBD1. CDR3 sequence reads: CATSRGVTGMGSNQPQHF. The CDR3 DNA reads TGTGCCACCAGCAGAGGTGTGACAGGGATGGGTAGCAATCAGCCCCAGCATTTT. The variable domain in full, with the rest retrieved from reference TRBV15 and TRBJ1-5, is DAMVIQNPRYQVTQFGKPVTLSCSQTLNHNVMYWYQQKSSQAPKLLFHYYDKDFNNEADTPDNFQSRRPNTSFCFLDIRSPGLGDTAMYLCATSRGVTGMGSNQPQHFGDGTRLSIL.